These T cell receptor beta chains were read from a single sample in a study of blood T cell repertoires in COVID-19. Profiling relied on immunoSEQ multiplex PCR, and the TCRdb table lists in-frame clones only, not all of them. Of a few hundred thousand clones in the sample, 80% to 90% were seen once. Sequencing was done on a sample of PBMCs or T cells enriched from blood (not recorded which). Every receptor here comes from a man in his late teens or twenties with acute COVID-19. Both conserved end residues are part of each CDR3. D genes are given only for firm matches. Rows give clone size only sometimes, using once, few, many, or a class for an expanded clone.

clone_size	d_call	j_call	v_call	cdr3_aa	cdr3_nt
few	TRBD2	TRBJ2-1	TRBV6-5	CASSFKPGLVNEQFF	TGTGCCAGCAGTTTTAAGCCGGGACTAGTTAACGAGCAGTTCTTC
.	.	TRBJ2-1	TRBV7-2	CASSYRGGLNEQFF	TGTGCCAGCAGCTACCGTGGTGGGCTGAATGAGCAGTTCTTC
once	.	TRBJ2-7	TRBV6-1	CASSEVVLFYEQYF	TGTGCCAGCAGTGAAGTGGTCCTATTCTACGAGCAGTACTTC
.	.	TRBJ2-7	TRBV4-3	CASSQDHRAGEQYF	TGCGCCAGCAGCCAAGATCACAGGGCGGGCGAGCAGTACTTC
.	TRBD1	TRBJ1-5	TRBV4-2	CASSLQGHNQPQHF	TGTGCCAGCAGCCTACAGGGGCACAATCAGCCCCAGCATTTT
.	TRBD1	TRBJ2-7	TRBV12-3/TRBV12-4	CASSTTGVEQYF	TGTGCCAGCAGTACGACAGGGGTCGAGCAGTACTTC
.	.	TRBJ1-2	TRBV3-1/TRBV3-2	CASSQDWQARGESTYGYTF	TGTGCCAGCAGCCAAGATTGGCAGGCACGGGGAGAGTCCACCTATGGCTACACCTTC
.	TRBD2	TRBJ2-3	TRBV3-1/TRBV3-2	CASSQDSLGRSTDTQYF	TGTGCCAGCAGCCAAGATTCTCTCGGGAGGAGCACAGATACGCAGTATTTT
.	.	TRBJ2-2	TRBV3-1/TRBV3-2	CASSPLSYTGELFF	TGTGCCAGCAGCCCCTTGAGCTACACCGGGGAGCTGTTTTTT
few	TRBD1	TRBJ2-7	TRBV19	CASNPGTGSHEQYF	TGTGCCAGTAATCCCGGGACAGGGTCCCACGAGCAGTACTTC
.	.	TRBJ2-3	TRBV2	CASSEEAFTDTQYF	TGTGCCAGCAGTGAGGAGGCCTTCACAGATACGCAGTATTTT
few	.	TRBJ2-2	TRBV5-1	CASSLTSSSRELFF	TGCGCCAGCAGCTTGACTAGCTCCAGCCGGGAGCTGTTTTTT
.	TRBD1	TRBJ2-3	TRBV5-1	CASSLTGGNTDTQYF	TGCGCCAGCAGTTTGACAGGGGGCAATACAGATACGCAGTATTTT
.	TRBD1	TRBJ2-7	TRBV9	CASSTGQGAVSYEQYF	TGTGCCAGCAGCACCGGACAGGGGGCGGTAAGCTACGAGCAGTACTTC